These 12 T cell receptor beta chains share one sample of origin, sequenced in a study of cytomegalovirus exposure and HLA in healthy donors. In the PCR, 60 Vbeta and 13 Jbeta primers were used. Some clones are missing from TCRdb's copy, which holds only in-frame ones; the method was immunoSEQ multiplex PCR. The table records 150,000 to 200,000 clones, about an eighth of them present only once. Sequenced: PBMCs. Receptors originate from a man between 45 and 60 years old in good health and CMV-seropositive.

The J gene is TRBJ2-1, the V gene TRBV7-2; possible D gene TRBD2, 6 bases. Germline V lookup: CDR1 SGHTA, CDR2 FQGNSA. This CDR3 region has 13 residues. V lost 4 bases to trimming and J lost 9 bases, with 13 bases between them. The CDR3 DNA reads as TGTGCCAGCAGCTGGGGAGGAGGTTTTGAGCAGTTCTTC. Translation: CASSWGGGFEQFF. Together with reference TRBV7-2 and TRBJ2-1, the CDR3 gives the full variable domain: GAGVSQSPSNKVTEKGKDVELRCDPISGHTALYWYRQSLGQGLEFLIYFQGNSAPDKSGLPSDRFSAERTGGSVSTLTIQRTQQEDSAVYLCASSWGGGFEQFFGPGTRLTVL.

This sequence joins TRBV14 and TRBJ2-7; 11 bases are a match to TRBD1. CDR3 length equals 14 residues. Trimming took 5 bases from V and 7 from J; bases not matched to a gene: 7. Germline CDR1 and CDR2: SGHDN and FVKESK. Written as DNA, the CDR3 is TGTGCCAGCAGCTGGGACAGGGGGACGGGGGAGCAGTACTTC. It codes for CASSWDRGTGEQYF.

In this sample, this clone turned up a few times. A junction boundary mismatches the germline segment, possibly from a read error. V and J are TRBV10-3 and TRBJ1-3; no definite D call. CDR1 is ENHRY and CDR2 is SYGVKD in the germline V gene. This CDR3 comprises 15 residues. The CDR3 protein is CAIRDVTGGGSTIYF. The CDR3, as DNA: TGTGCCATCAGGGATGTAACGGGCGGAGGAAGCACCATATATTTT.

Comment on this clone: Within the sample, other DNA sequences also encode this same CDR3. The chain combines TRBV5-1 with TRBJ2-1; TRBD2 matches at 9 bases. V lost 1 base and J lost 7; bases outside the gene matches: 6. Germline V gene data show CDR1 as SGHRS and CDR2 as YFSETQ. The CDR3 runs 15 residues. Written as DNA, the CDR3 is TGCGCCAGCAGCTTGCTGGCGGGGGGGCCGAATGAGCAGTTCTTC. Translation: CASSLLAGGPNEQFF.

This clone showed up just a few times. The V and J genes are TRBV12-5 and TRBJ2-1; 8 positions agree with TRBD2. The V segment lost 7 bases and the J segment 5 bases; nucleotides outside the gene matches: 7. The CDR3 loop spans 14 amino acids. The germline CDR1 and CDR2 sequences are LGHNT and FRNRAP. CDR3 amino acids: CASAGGGSNNEQFF. DNA of the CDR3: TGTGCTAGTGCGGGGGGGGGTTCCAACAATGAGCAGTTCTTC. Full variable domain (remainder filled in from reference TRBV12-5 and TRBJ2-1): DARVTQTPRHKVTEMGQEVTMRCQPILGHNTVFWYRQTMMQGLELLAYFRNRAPLDDSGMPKDRFSAEMPDATLATLKIQPSEPRDSAVYFCASAGGGSNNEQFFGPGTRLTVL.

V usage is TRBV25-1 and J usage is TRBJ2-2; no firm D call. V was shortened by 8 bases and J by 7 bases, with 26 bases between the two germline ends. This CDR3 region has 17 residues. Germline CDR1 reads MGHDK; CDR2 reads SYGVNS. The CDR3 DNA sequence: TGTGCCAGCTCGAATGACCGTGGTGGGCAGCTTCACGGGGAGCTGTTTTTT. The encoded protein is CASSNDRGGQLHGELFF.

Points on this clone: This sample includes further DNA sequences coding for the same CDR3. The V gene is TRBV2, the J gene TRBJ2-2; D is perhaps TRBD1 (5 bases). Deletions cut 7 bases from V and 0 bases from J, with 12 bases between. This CDR3 comprises 15 residues. Germline CDR1 is SNHLY and CDR2 is FYNNEI. CDR3 bases: TGTGCCAGCACAAGGGGCAGGGCGAACACCGGGGAGCTGTTTTTT. Encoded protein: CASTRGRANTGELFF. Supplemented by reference TRBV2 and TRBJ2-2, the full variable domain reads EPEVTQTPSHQVTQMGQEVILRCVPISNHLYFYWYRQILGQKVEFLVSFYNNEISEKSEIFDDQFSVERPDGSNFTLKIRSTKLEDSAMYFCASTRGRANTGELFFGEGSRLTVL.

The gene calls are TRBV28 and TRBJ2-7; possible D gene TRBD2, 7 bases. The CDR3 contains 15 residues. Between the trimmed V and J ends, which lost 3 bases and 2 bases, there was a span of 14 bases. Germline V lookup: CDR1 MDHEN, CDR2 SYDVKM. Here the CDR3 reads CASSLGGARPYEQYV. The CDR3 region has the DNA TGTGCCAGCAGTTTGGGGGGGGCGCGGCCCTACGAGCAGTACGTC.

This chain uses TRBV6-6 with TRBJ1-1; 7 bases agree with TRBD1. V trimming: 6 bases; J trimming: 5 bases; junction bases outside the gene matches: 12. This CDR3 contains 15 residues. Looked up from germline, CDR1 is MNHNY and CDR2 is SVGAGI (reference sequence). CDR3 in amino acids: CASRDSTGVGTEAFF. CDR3 nucleotides: TGTGCCAGCAGGGACTCTACAGGGGTCGGGACTGAAGCTTTCTTT.

The chain couples TRBV4-3 to TRBJ1-3; a weak D match, TRBD1 (5 bases). The germline V gene encodes CDR1 LGHNA and CDR2 YSLEER. This CDR3 region has 20 residues. V lost 0 bases, J lost 0 bases, and 21 bases lay in between. The CDR3 sequence: CASSQEPVSQGIFSGNTIYF. CDR3 in DNA: TGCGCCAGCAGCCAAGAGCCCGTTTCTCAGGGAATATTCTCTGGAAACACCATATATTTT.

The V gene is TRBV5-6, the J gene TRBJ1-2; 9 nucleotides line up with TRBD1. This CDR3 contains 16 residues. V was clipped by 4 bases and J by 4 bases; unmatched bases: 11. The germline V gene encodes CDR1 SGHDT and CDR2 YYEEEE. The chain's CDR3 is CASSPPPGQGLYGYTF. In nucleotides, the CDR3 is TGTGCCAGCAGCCCCCCGCCGGGACAGGGCCTCTATGGCTACACCTTC. The full variable domain, its missing parts supplied by reference TRBV5-6 and TRBJ1-2, is DAGVTQSPTHLIKTRGQQVTLRCSPKSGHDTVSWYQQALGQGPQFIFQYYEEEERQRGNFPDRFSGHQFPNYSSELNVNALLLGDSALYLCASSPPPGQGLYGYTFGSGTRLTVV.

The V and J genes are TRBV2 and TRBJ2-5; D might be TRBD2 (5 bases). Germline V CDR1 and CDR2: SNHLY, FYNNEI. Trimming removed 3 bases at V and 4 bases at J, with 15 bases between. This CDR3 has 15 amino acids. CDR3 DNA sequence: TGTGCCAGCAGTGAGTGGCTAGCAGGTTCAGAGACCCAGTACTTC. This sequence encodes CASSEWLAGSETQYF.